Sequencing of this T cell receptor (beta chain) was carried out in a study of graft-versus-host responses after intestinal transplantation. Study-level information: Transplant recipients had multivisceral, liver-intestinal, or isolated intestinal grafts. Every one of the recipients received anti-thymocyte globulin induction and afterwards took tacrolimus and steroids for 3 to 4 years.

CDR1 and CDR2 (germline): MNHNS, SASEGT. The CDR3 runs 14 residues. V shed 5 bases, J shed 5 bases, and the junction held 5 bases outside the gene matches. Profiled with immunoSEQ multiplex PCR; TCRdb holds only in-frame clones, not every one. The sample carries approximately 90,000 clones, approximately 78% recorded once. As to this clone: Its antigen remains unknown.

The chain joins TRBV6-1 to TRBJ2-5, with 10 bases identical to TRBD1. The receptor's source is a human donor who received an intestinal transplant. The sequences come from unstimulated CD4+ T cells sorted from spleen or lymph node cells, collected before intestinal transplant. Here the CDR3 DNA reads TGTGCCAGCAGTAGACAGGGGGCCGGGGAGACCCAGTACTTC. It yields the protein CASSRQGAGETQYF.